Described below is a single TCR beta chain sequence and its context. In building TCR beta libraries, iRepertoire HTBI primers were used together with Arm-PCR of CDR3 regions. One entry per CDR3 protein results from TCRdb running MiXCR on the multiplex PCR reads. The sample has roughly 500,000 distinct CDR3 sequences, approximately 12% seen once; the top ten hold roughly 9.7%. Trimming at V came to 10 bases and at J to 7 bases, leaving 9 bases not matched to a gene. CDR3 size: 13 residues. The germline V gene encodes CDR1 SGHDT and CDR2 YYEEEE. This sample is part of a study of regulatory T cells in long-lasting Graves disease. Regarding time point: newly diagnosed GD, antithyroid drugs for less than 3 months. PBMC RNA was the source of the TCR library. The data were also submitted as part of a second study, on T cells in Graves' hyperthyroidism and ophthalmopathy. Per that paper: For Graves' hyperthyroidism to be stable, ophthalmopathy could not progress within 18 months. The HTBI set primed first-round TCR CDR3 RT-PCR.

This chain connects TRBV5-6 to TRBJ2-1; 9 positions match TRBD2. The TCR originated in a man aged 25 to 40 with Graves disease. Sequencing was performed on peripheral blood mononuclear cells (PBMCs), taken at new diagnosis, from a patient treated with antithyroid drugs. The CDR3 region is CACLLAGVNEQFF. The CDR3 DNA follows: TGTGCCTGCCTTTTAGCGGGAGTGAATGAGCAGTTCTTC.